Listed below are T cell receptor beta chains from one sample, sequenced in a study of cytomegalovirus exposure and HLA in healthy donors. Method: immunoSEQ multiplex PCR; TCRdb's copy keeps in-frame clones and lacks some. The data hold around 140,000 clones, with approximately 8.9% observed a single time. Material: PBMCs. The receptors were gathered from a woman in her thirties or forties in good health and CMV-seropositive. The CDR3 runs from the conserved cysteine through the conserved F or W. The D gene is left open where the match is weak. Not all rows give a size; the values are once, few, many and, for expanded clones, a class.

D	size	V	J	CDR3	DNA
TRBD1	NA	TRBV11-2	TRBJ1-4	CASSLRTGWSEKLFF	TGTGCCAGCAGCTTACGGACAGGGTGGAGTGAAAAACTGTTTTTT
TRBD1	NA	TRBV6-1	TRBJ2-7	CASSAGFGTGAYEQYF	TGTGCCAGCAGTGCAGGATTTGGGACAGGGGCCTACGAGCAGTACTTC
TRBD1	few	TRBV9	TRBJ2-7	CASSYGGTGYYEQYF	TGTGCCAGCAGCTACGGCGGGACAGGGTACTACGAGCAGTACTTC
TRBD1	NA	TRBV5-1	TRBJ2-7	CASSLAGQGVNWNSYEQYF	TGCGCCAGCAGCTTGGCCGGGCAGGGGGTAAATTGGAACTCCTACGAGCAGTACTTC
NA	NA	TRBV6-5	TRBJ2-7	CASSYRAGYEQYF	TGTGCCAGCAGTTACAGGGCGGGCTACGAGCAGTACTTC
NA	NA	TRBV5-4	TRBJ1-1	CASSPSRGSNTEAFF	TGTGCCAGCAGCCCAAGCAGGGGCTCGAACACTGAAGCTTTCTTT
NA	few	TRBV4-2	TRBJ2-2	CASSQVGSNTGELFF	TGTGCCAGCAGCCAAGTCGGGTCCAACACCGGGGAGCTGTTTTTT
NA	NA	TRBV5-1	TRBJ1-1	CASSLAAGERGTEAFF	TGCGCCAGCAGCTTGGCGGCAGGGGAACGGGGCACTGAAGCTTTCTTT
NA	NA	TRBV6-5	TRBJ2-5	CASSFRTTQGETQYF	TGTGCCAGCAGTTTTCGGACTACCCAGGGAGAGACCCAGTACTTC
TRBD2	few	TRBV29-1	TRBJ2-2	CSGLSGGTGELFF	TGCAGCGGTCTGAGCGGGGGAACCGGGGAGCTGTTTTTT
NA	NA	TRBV2	TRBJ1-2	CASSEAPGGGRGYTF	TGTGCCAGCAGTGAAGCGCCTGGGGGAGGAAGAGGCTACACCTTC